The 5 T cell receptor beta chains presented below share a single source sample, sequenced in a study of T cells in Graves' hyperthyroidism and ophthalmopathy. Amplification of TCR beta CDR3 regions was performed using RNA transcripts as template. TCR CDR3 underwent first-round RT-PCR with the HTBI primer set. One entry per CDR3 protein, called by TCRdb with MiXCR from the multiplex PCR reads. The top ten hold 50% of the sample, which has approximately 330,000 distinct CDR3 sequences, 21% seen once. Input material: blood. The source of these receptors is a woman between 45 and 65 years old with Graves' hyperthyroidism.

This clonotype was observed a few times. This chain links TRBV13 with TRBJ1-2; D uncertain. CDR1 is PRHDT, CDR2 FYEKMQ, per germline (reference sequence). V was cut by 1 base and J by 7 bases, with 10 bases left in between. The CDR3 sequence is 13 residues long. The CDR3 bases are TGTGCCAGCAGCTTAGTTGGGCCTGCTGGCTACACCTTC. Protein product: CASSLVGPAGYTF.

This clonotype was counted ten times or more. This sequence joins TRBV5-4 and TRBJ2-4, with D hard to call. The germline CDR1 and CDR2 sequences are SGHNT and YYREEE (reference sequence). The CDR3 extends over 16 amino acids. V was clipped by 4 bases and J by 0 bases, with 14 bases between them. CDR3 sequence reads: CASSVTERLAKNIQYF. The CDR3 coding sequence is TGTGCCAGCAGCGTAACCGAGCGACTAGCCAAAAACATTCAGTACTTC. The whole variable domain, filled in from reference TRBV5-4 and TRBJ2-4, reads ETGVTQSPTHLIKTRGQQVTLRCSSQSGHNTVSWYQQALGQGPQFIFQYYREEENGRGNFPPRFSGLQFPNYSSELNVNALELDDSALYLCASSVTERLAKNIQYFGAGTRLSVL.

This clonotype was recorded only once. The V and J genes are TRBV29-1 and TRBJ2-2; TRBD2 agrees at 13 bases. The CDR3 sequence is 15 residues long. CDR1 is SQVTM, CDR2 ANQGSEA, per germline. V lost 5 bases, J lost 3 bases, and 3 bases stayed unmatched. The CDR3 region is CSVWTSGSDTGELFF. The DNA for the CDR3 is TGCAGCGTTTGGACTAGCGGGAGTGACACCGGGGAGCTGTTTTTT.

This clonotype was seen more than once but under ten times. The V call is TRBV3-1, the J call TRBJ1-1; D not resolved. The CDR3 is 13 residues long. V lost 4 bases and J 0 bases, leaving 6 bases between the germline ends. In germline, CDR1 is LGHDT, CDR2 YNNKEL (reference sequence). The CDR3 region is CASSRKVNTEAFF. The CDR3 region has the DNA TGTGCCAGCAGCCGAAAAGTGAACACTGAAGCTTTCTTT.

Ten or more counts support this clonotype. The CDR3 loop reads CASSQGDSPYEQYF. In DNA form, the CDR3 reads TGTGCCAGCAGCCAAGGGGACTCCCCCTACGAGCAGTACTTC. The V gene is TRBV3-1, the J gene TRBJ2-7; weak D call: TRBD2 (6 bases). Trimming removed 1 base from V and 2 bases from J, with 9 bases in between. Germline V CDR1 and CDR2: LGHDT, YNNKEL (reference sequence). The CDR3 is made up of 14 amino acids.